This T cell receptor (beta chain) appears in the sequencing data of a study of CD8+ T cells in alopecia areata. Notes on the study in general: Across lesional scalp, and particularly alopecia totalis/universalis, clonality surpassed that of normal scalp. Against the mouse data, patients shared TCRs less clearly, possibly for HLA reasons.

As the sequencing template, cDNA was produced by extracting RNA and reverse transcribing it. Clones were read by immunoSEQ multiplex PCR, and TCRdb kept only the in-frame ones, dropping some. The sample contains roughly 150,000 clones, less than 65% of which appear only once. PBMCs served as the source from which CD4+ and CD8+ T cells were sorted. A remark on this clone: Its antigen is currently unknown.

Germline CDR1 reads MNHEY; CDR2 reads SMNVEV (reference sequence). With 6 bases removed from V and 0 bases from J, the gap between germline ends came to 12 bases. The CDR3 covers 14 residues. The specimen was CD8+ T cells sorted from blood. The TCR was taken from a human donor in good health. This chain joins TRBV27 and TRBJ2-7, with TRBD1 as a possible D gene (5 bases). CDR3: CASRDTGSSYEQYF. DNA for the CDR3: TGTGCCAGCAGGGATACAGGTAGCTCCTACGAGCAGTACTTC.